What follows is one TCR beta chain and its context. The same CDR3 arises from other DNA sequences in this sample as well. Only in-frame clones appear in the TCRdb table, and some are missing; sequencing was by immunoSEQ multiplex PCR. The sample includes around 510,000 clones, around three quarters seen only once; the top ten take around 12%. The data derive from a study of shared clonotypes between healthy human individuals. Germline loops: CDR1 SGHAT, CDR2 FQNNGV. V lost 5 bases, J lost 1 base, and 1 base stayed unmatched. The CDR3 is 14 amino acids. This rearrangement joins TRBV11-2 to TRBJ2-2; TRBD1 matches at 7 bases. This receptor was identified in a woman aged 40 to 49 in good health. Some clones in this sample may be carry-over from other donors' samples. Sequencing was performed on PBMCs. Here the CDR3 reads CASSRDRNTGELFF. The CDR3 nucleotides are TGTGCCAGCAGCCGGGACAGGAACACCGGGGAGCTGTTTTTT.